Reported below is one T cell receptor beta chain. This sample is part of a study of blood T cell repertoires in COVID-19. Repertoires were generated with immunoSEQ multiplex PCR, while TCRdb's copy carries only in-frame clones and drops some. The sample lists about 100,000 clones, roughly nine tenths occurring once. The sequence came from a man aged 45-60 years with acute or convalescent COVID-19. Sequenced sample: peripheral blood.

This CDR3 is CASSQAVAGDQRQYF. CDR3 DNA: TGTGCCAGCAGCCAAGCGGTAGCGGGGGACCAACGCCAGTACTTC. The chain has TRBV3-1 (or the pseudogene TRBV3-2) and TRBJ2-5; 9 bases align to TRBD2. The V gene's germline CDR1 is LGHDT and CDR2 YNNKEL (reference sequence). Germline trimming cut 1 base from V and 10 bases from J; bases unmatched to any gene: 10. The CDR3 has 15 residues.